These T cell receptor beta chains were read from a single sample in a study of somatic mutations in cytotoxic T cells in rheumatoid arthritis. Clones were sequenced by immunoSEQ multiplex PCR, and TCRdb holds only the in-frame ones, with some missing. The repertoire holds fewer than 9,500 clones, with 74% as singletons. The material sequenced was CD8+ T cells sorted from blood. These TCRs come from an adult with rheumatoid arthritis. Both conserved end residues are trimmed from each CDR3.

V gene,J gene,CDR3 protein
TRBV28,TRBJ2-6,ASSLVGQTSSSGANVLT
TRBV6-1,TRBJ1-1,ASSRDRATEAF
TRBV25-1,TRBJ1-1,ASSDGSTEAF
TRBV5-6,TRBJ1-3,ASSFRWGLSGNTIY
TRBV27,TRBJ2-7,ASRPRGGEQY
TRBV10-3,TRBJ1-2,AISVNPLANYGYT
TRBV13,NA,ASRPKGGIHEQY
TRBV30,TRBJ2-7,AWSTRDSSYEQY
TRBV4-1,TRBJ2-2,ASSQVEVSGYTGELF
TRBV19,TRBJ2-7,ASSILGYSYEQY
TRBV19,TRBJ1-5,ASAKRGMPLKGQPQH
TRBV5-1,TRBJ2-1,ASSLPMFGNEQF
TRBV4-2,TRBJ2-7,ASSQVTGPTYEQY
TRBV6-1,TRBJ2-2,ASSEDSGGWGTGELF
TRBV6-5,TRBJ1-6,ASSYGSSYNSPLH
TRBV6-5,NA,ASSWDRAYEQY
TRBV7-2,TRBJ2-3,ASNRGGVYTDTQY
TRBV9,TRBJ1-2,ASSATGGVYGYT
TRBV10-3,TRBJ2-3,AISEYRSSTDTQY
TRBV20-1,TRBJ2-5,RESATQY
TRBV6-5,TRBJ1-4,ASSYRANEKLF
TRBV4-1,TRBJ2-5,ASSQGVKHYQETQY
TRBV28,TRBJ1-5,ASRNDRFADQPQH
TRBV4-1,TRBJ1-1,ASSIVLNTEAF
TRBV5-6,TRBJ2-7,ASSLGTPTYEQY
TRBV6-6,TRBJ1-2,ASSQSRLSAPGYT
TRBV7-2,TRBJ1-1,AGSSEYTEAF
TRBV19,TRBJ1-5,ASSIVPKGYSNQPQH
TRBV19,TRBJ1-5,ASSIGGGIQPQH
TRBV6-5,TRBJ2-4,ASSYEGAGIQY
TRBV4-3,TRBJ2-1,ASSQDELYGLGNEQF
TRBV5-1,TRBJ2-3,ASSLETSVGGDTQY
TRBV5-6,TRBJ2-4,ASSLGVLAKNIQY
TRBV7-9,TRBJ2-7,ASSLGSGTGEQY
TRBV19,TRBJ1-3,ASKEGQWSGNTIY
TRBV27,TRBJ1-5,ASSLYGDQPQH
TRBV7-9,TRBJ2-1,ASSISESSYNEQF
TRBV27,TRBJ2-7,ASSNRQLNSYEQY
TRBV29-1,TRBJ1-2,SVPQGPASYGYT
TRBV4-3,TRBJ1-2,ASSQDHIGSQDGYT
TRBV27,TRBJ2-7,ANRRTGYSYEQY
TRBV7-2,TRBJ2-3,ASSYSLGLAGPTDTQY
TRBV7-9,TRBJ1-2,ASSFALNGYT
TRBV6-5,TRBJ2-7,ASRLAGAYEQY
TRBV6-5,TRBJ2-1,ASNRGLAGGNEQF
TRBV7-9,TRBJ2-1,ASSGYMAGPRNEQF
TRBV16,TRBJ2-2,ASSHDYTGELF
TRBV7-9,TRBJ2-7,ASSFRVSGAFLEQY
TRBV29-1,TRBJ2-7,SVEDSRFRGGEQY
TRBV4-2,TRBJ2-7,ASSQNRGGGYEQY
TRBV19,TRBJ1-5,ASREGELYSNQPQH